A selection of T cell receptor beta chains follows, all from one sample in a study of T cell responses to AZD1222 COVID-19 vaccine. TCRdb's copy holds only in-frame clones and misses some; the assay was immunoSEQ multiplex PCR. Of 65,000 to 70,000 clones in the sample, roughly four fifths were seen once. The sample consisted of peripheral blood, taken on day 0 of AZD1222 vaccination. The receptor set was obtained from an adult in good health. The CDR3 runs from the conserved cysteine through the conserved F or W. A D gene is named only where the DNA matches it firmly. Rows may omit the clone size; those that give it use once, few, many or a size class.

J: TRBJ2-7
V: TRBV6-6
D: TRBD1
size: NA
CDR3: CASSFRTGGHEQYF
DNA: TGTGCCAGCAGTTTTAGGACAGGGGGCCACGAGCAGTACTTC

J: TRBJ2-3
V: TRBV20-1
D: NA
size: NA
CDR3: CSASRPGANTDTQYF
DNA: TGCAGTGCTAGTAGACCAGGGGCGAACACAGATACGCAGTATTTT

J: TRBJ1-6
V: TRBV5-1
D: NA
size: NA
CDR3: CASSLADRLNSPLHF
DNA: TGCGCCAGCAGCTTGGCCGACAGACTAAATTCACCCCTCCACTTT

J: TRBJ2-7
V: TRBV18
D: NA
size: NA
CDR3: CASSPGISVQEQYF
DNA: TGTGCCAGCTCACCAGGGATCAGTGTACAGGAGCAGTACTTC

J: TRBJ2-7
V: TRBV5-6
D: NA
size: NA
CDR3: CASSLGGPSYEQYF
DNA: TGTGCCAGCAGCTTGGGGGGGCCCTCCTACGAGCAGTACTTC

J: TRBJ2-3
V: TRBV15
D: TRBD1
size: NA
CDR3: CATSRDQATGVTDTQYF
DNA: TGTGCCACCAGCAGAGATCAGGCGACAGGGGTCACAGATACGCAGTATTTT

J: TRBJ2-7
V: TRBV6-5
D: NA
size: NA
CDR3: CASSYLDGAYEQYF
DNA: TGTGCCAGCAGTTACCTAGACGGAGCCTACGAGCAGTACTTC

J: TRBJ2-7
V: TRBV11-3
D: NA
size: NA
CDR3: CASSPPGRHEQYF
DNA: TGTGCCAGCAGCCCACCGGGGCGCCACGAGCAGTACTTC

J: TRBJ2-3
V: TRBV19
D: NA
size: once
CDR3: CASSRIRESTDTQYF
DNA: TGTGCCAGTAGTAGGATACGGGAAAGCACAGATACGCAGTATTTT

J: TRBJ2-7
V: TRBV28
D: TRBD1
size: NA
CDR3: CATIGTGRYEQYF
DNA: TGTGCCACCATTGGGACAGGCCGCTACGAGCAGTACTTC

J: TRBJ1-3
V: TRBV9
D: NA
size: NA
CDR3: CASRSGNTIYF
DNA: TGTGCCAGCAGATCTGGAAACACCATATATTTT

J: TRBJ1-4
V: TRBV6-5
D: TRBD1
size: NA
CDR3: CASGTLRQGGEKLFF
DNA: TGTGCCAGCGGAACACTGCGACAGGGGGGAGAAAAACTGTTTTTT

J: TRBJ2-5
V: TRBV3-1/TRBV3-2
D: NA
size: NA
CDR3: CASSQGGQKETQYF
DNA: TGTGCCAGCAGCCAAGGAGGACAGAAGGAGACCCAGTACTTC

J: TRBJ1-3
V: TRBV30
D: NA
size: NA
CDR3: CAWAPAGNTIYF
DNA: TGTGCCTGGGCCCCAGCGGGAAACACCATATATTTT

J: TRBJ2-7
V: TRBV11-1
D: NA
size: NA
CDR3: CASSLQAGDTYEQYF
DNA: TGTGCCAGCAGCTTACAGGCAGGGGACACCTACGAGCAGTACTTC

J: TRBJ2-1
V: TRBV14
D: TRBD2
size: NA
CDR3: CASSQQSGGGKYNEQFF
DNA: TGTGCCAGCAGCCAACAATCGGGCGGGGGGAAATACAATGAGCAGTTCTTC

J: TRBJ1-2
V: TRBV6-5
D: NA
size: NA
CDR3: CASTMMGGGHYGYTF
DNA: TGTGCCAGCACTATGATGGGGGGAGGGCACTATGGCTACACCTTC

J: TRBJ2-7
V: TRBV10-3
D: NA
size: NA
CDR3: CAISDAAASSYEQYF
DNA: TGTGCCATCAGTGATGCGGCAGCTAGCTCCTACGAGCAGTACTTC

J: TRBJ1-1
V: TRBV6-5
D: NA
size: NA
CDR3: CASSYSGQPYAEAFF
DNA: TGTGCCAGCAGTTACTCCGGGCAGCCCTACGCTGAAGCTTTCTTT

J: TRBJ2-7
V: TRBV4-1
D: TRBD1
size: NA
CDR3: CASSQLTGRYEQYF
DNA: TGCGCCAGCAGCCAATTGACAGGGCGCTACGAGCAGTACTTC

J: TRBJ2-7
V: TRBV2
D: NA
size: few
CDR3: CASNPGTYEQYF
DNA: TGTGCCAGCAACCCAGGGACCTACGAGCAGTACTTC

J: TRBJ1-4
V: TRBV11-1
D: NA
size: NA
CDR3: CASSSLSGTGHEKLFF
DNA: TGTGCCAGCAGCAGCCTTAGTGGGACGGGACATGAAAAACTGTTTTTT

J: TRBJ2-5
V: TRBV7-6
D: NA
size: NA
CDR3: CASSKEGAGRFETQYF
DNA: TGTGCCAGCAGCAAGGAGGGGGCAGGGAGGTTTGAGACCCAGTACTTC

J: TRBJ2-2
V: TRBV5-1
D: NA
size: few
CDR3: CASSVRASIGELFF
DNA: TGCGCCAGCAGCGTCCGGGCCTCAATCGGGGAGCTGTTTTTT

J: TRBJ1-4
V: TRBV2
D: TRBD1
size: once
CDR3: CASRDSGNEKLFF
DNA: TGTGCCAGCCGGGACAGTGGTAATGAAAAACTGTTTTTT

J: TRBJ2-7
V: TRBV11-2
D: NA
size: NA
CDR3: CASSLGVLTHHEQYF
DNA: TGTGCCAGCAGCTTAGGTGTCTTGACTCACCACGAGCAGTACTTC